The text below deals with one TCR beta chain. There is no known antigen for this receptor. No much larger clonotype is one base removed from it; base qualities were not supplied. The record originates from a study of B cell selection in AIRE deficiency (dated by TCRdb to about 2019). Context from the whole study: Researchers compared the TCRbeta repertoires of sorted blood CD4+ conventional T cells and regulatory T cells from AIRE-deficient patients with the corresponding repertoires from healthy controls. The TCR-sequenced cohort comprised about five AIRE-deficient APECED patients and about five healthy control donors. Here is what the overall study found, with its caveats: CDR3s were shorter in shared Treg sequences, reflecting a bias toward rearrangements that have few non-templated nucleotide insertions. In AIRE-deficient patients, Tconv and Treg cells had TCRBV gene usage, CDR3 length and TCR diversity comparable to those in healthy donors. Only TCRbeta chains were sequenced, and approximately 40% of shared healthy-donor Treg sequences were also present in healthy Tconv cells, possibly due to differing TCRalpha chains. About 29% of the Treg TCRbeta sequences shared among healthy donors turned up in patient Tconv cells, suggesting that Treg-biased clones are diverted into the Tconv compartment. Among about 3,700 shared Treg TCRbeta sequences, 30% to 40% were found to be shared only among healthy donors and roughly 8.7% only among patients, suggesting that Treg selection is less efficient in the absence of AIRE.

The immunoSEQ platform was used for TCRbeta chain sequencing. In the paper's pipeline: When conventional T cell repertoires were pooled, patients gave around 100,000 distinct in-frame TCRbeta sequences, while healthy donors gave approximately 1.3x10^5. Treg TCRbeta sequences shared by two or more individuals were defined as public, and these public Treg TCRbeta sequences were subsequently searched for in Tconv repertoires. Differences between groups were assessed by Mann-Whitney U tests with Bonferroni-Dunn correction in GraphPad Prism 7.03. Sourced from immuneACCESS, this table was stored by TCRdb with only in-frame sequences that have V and J called. A share of the clones is absent; for the studies checked, an unresolved V gene accounts for under half, and the remainder has no known explanation. V and J calls and clone size are those listed in that table; D and trimming were worked out from the DNA. This sample has tens of thousands of clones in its table, and roughly 97% of those were observed once. 0.3% of the sample is in the top ten clones.

The germline ends are 12 bases apart after V is trimmed by 4 bases and J by 5 bases. CDR1 and CDR2 are drawn from the germline V gene: SGHDT, YYEEEE. The CDR3 contains 13 residues, cysteine and phenylalanine counted. The DNA shown is the 39-base CDR3, in frame from base 1. Conventional CD4 T cells were sorted as cells that were CD4+CD127+. APECED syndrome was present in the AIRE-deficient patients. Sorting of Tconv and Treg cells intended for TCRbeta sequencing was performed on a FACSAria flow cytometer. The sorted cells were collected in 5-ml round-bottom polystyrene tubes, and the dry cell pellets were frozen at -80 degrees C prior to sequencing.

This receptor was identified in a human donor with AIRE deficiency. The rearranged chain carries TRBV5-6 and TRBJ1-2; the D gene identity is not certain. Material for sequencing was conventional CD4+ T cells sorted from PBMCs. The DNA reads TGTGCCAGCAGCCCGGCTCAAGATTATGGCTACACCTTC. Its translation is CASSPAQDYGYTF.